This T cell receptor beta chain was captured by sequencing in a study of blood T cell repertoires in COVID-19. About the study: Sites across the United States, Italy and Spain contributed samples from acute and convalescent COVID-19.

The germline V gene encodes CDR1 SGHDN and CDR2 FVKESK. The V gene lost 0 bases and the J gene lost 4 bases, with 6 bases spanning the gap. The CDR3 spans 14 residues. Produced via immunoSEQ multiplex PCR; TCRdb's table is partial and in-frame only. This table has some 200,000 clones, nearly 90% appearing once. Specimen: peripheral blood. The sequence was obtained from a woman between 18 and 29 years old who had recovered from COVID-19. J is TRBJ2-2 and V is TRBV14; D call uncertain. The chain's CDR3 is CASSQDQITGELFF. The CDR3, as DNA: TGTGCCAGCAGCCAAGATCAGATCACCGGGGAGCTGTTTTTT.